Presented here are 28 T cell receptor beta chains from one specimen sequenced in a study of T cell responses to AZD1222 COVID-19 vaccine. Sequencing was performed with immunoSEQ multiplex PCR; in TCRdb, only in-frame clones are kept and a portion is missing. This sample carries approximately 170,000 clones, approximately 90% of them seen once, and the ten largest clones take 4% to 5.5%. The sample consisted of peripheral blood, taken on day 0 of AZD1222 vaccination. Every receptor here comes from an adult in good health.

This clone was seen more than once but under ten times. The chain links TRBV2 to TRBJ2-7, with TRBD2 as a possible D gene (7 bases). Per the germline V gene, CDR1 is SNHLY and CDR2 is FYNNEI. The CDR3 extends over 15 amino acids. V was cut by 6 bases and J by 0 bases, with 15 bases left in between. CDR3 protein: CASSPRGGYSYEQYF. In nucleotides, the CDR3 is TGTGCCAGCAGCCCGAGGGGGGGCTACTCCTACGAGCAGTACTTC.

The chain employs TRBV28 and TRBJ1-3; the D is unclear. V lost 4 bases to trimming and J lost 0 bases, with 7 bases between them. Germline V CDR1 and CDR2: MDHEN, SYDVKM. This CDR3 region has 14 residues. The CDR3 loop is CASSSTASGNTIYF. The CDR3 DNA sequence: TGTGCCAGCAGTTCCACAGCCTCTGGAAACACCATATATTTT.

V usage is TRBV30 and J usage is TRBJ1-3; the match to TRBD1 covers 9 bases. The CDR3 loop spans 13 amino acids. With 3 bases clipped from V and 5 bases from J, the junction kept 2 bases outside the gene matches. Germline V lookup: CDR1 GTSNPN, CDR2 SVGIG (reference sequence). The CDR3 nucleotides read TGTGCCTGGAGGGGGACAGGGCGAAACACCATATATTTT. As protein: CAWRGTGRNTIYF.

The V call is TRBV28, the J call TRBJ1-6; D gene unclear. CDR3 length: 15 residues. V dropped 4 bases and J dropped 5 bases, with 12 bases sitting between them. Germline CDR1 is MDHEN and CDR2 is SYDVKM. The CDR3 region is CASSSRLVNNSPLHF. The CDR3 nucleotides read TGTGCCAGCAGTTCTAGACTGGTAAATAATTCACCCCTCCACTTT.

This clone was seen just once. The chain links TRBV6-5 to TRBJ2-7, with no clear D. Looked up from germline, CDR1 is MNHEY and CDR2 is SVGAGI. The germline V and J ends were trimmed by 6 bases and 4 bases, with 7 bases remaining between them. The CDR3 is 11 residues long. CDR3 nucleotide sequence: TGTGCCAGCAGCCAGGCATACGAGCAGTACTTC. Protein: CASSQAYEQYF.

CDR3 bases: TGCGCCAGCAGTCCGGGAAGCGACGAGCAGTACTTC. This codes for CASSPGSDEQYF. The J gene is TRBJ2-7, the V gene TRBV5-1; D might be TRBD2 (5 bases). Trimming took 5 bases from V and 5 from J, leaving 11 bases between them. This CDR3 comprises 12 residues. Germline CDR1 is SGHRS and CDR2 is YFSETQ.

In DNA, the CDR3 is TGTGCCAGCAGATCAGCAGGGGGCGTTATGAACACTGAAGCTTTCTTT. Its protein product is CASRSAGGVMNTEAFF. This sequence joins TRBV28 and TRBJ1-1; 8 positions match TRBD1. This CDR3 contains 16 residues. Per germline, CDR1 MDHEN and CDR2 SYDVKM. V was pared by 6 bases and J by 0 bases, with 9 bases of the junction left unmatched. The full variable domain, rest sourced from reference TRBV28 and TRBJ1-1, is DVKVTQSSRYLVKRTGEKVFLECVQDMDHENMFWYRQDPGLGLRLIYFSYDVKMKEKGDIPEGYSVSREKKERFSLILESASTNQTSMYLCASRSAGGVMNTEAFFGQGTRLTVV.

The chain's CDR3 is CASSVGSGAGADTQYF. The CDR3 nucleotides read TGTGCCAGCAGCGTAGGTTCGGGAGCGGGGGCAGATACGCAGTATTTT. The gene calls are TRBV9 and TRBJ2-3, with 8 bases identical to TRBD2. The CDR3 consists of 16 residues. V was pared by 0 bases and J by 4 bases, with 7 bases of the junction left unmatched. CDR1 SGDLS and CDR2 YYNGEE come from the germline V gene.

This clone occurred once. This sequence joins TRBV19 and TRBJ2-3, with 12 bases identical to TRBD2. The germline V gene encodes CDR1 LNHDA and CDR2 SQIVND (reference sequence). The CDR3 is 17 residues long. The junction had 7 bases not matched to a gene; V was cut back by 2 bases and J by 4 bases. CDR3 loop: CASSILVLAGGPDTQYF. The CDR3 nucleotides read TGTGCCAGTAGTATACTAGTCCTAGCGGGAGGGCCAGATACGCAGTATTTT.

The chain has TRBV7-8 and TRBJ2-7, with D perhaps matching TRBD2 (6 bases). Germline CDR1 is SGHVS and CDR2 is FQNEAQ. There are 16 residues in the CDR3. With 6 bases removed from V and 4 bases from J, the gap between germline ends came to 22 bases. Here the CDR3 reads CASRPSVGGSQYEQYF. As DNA, the CDR3 is TGTGCCAGCAGACCCTCTGTTGGGGGGAGTCAGTACGAGCAGTACTTC.

This chain uses TRBV18 with TRBJ2-1, with 8 bases aligning to TRBD2. V was pared by 2 bases and J by 0 bases, with 9 bases of the junction left unmatched. Germline V lookup: CDR1 KGHSH, CDR2 LQKENI. The CDR3 has 18 amino acids. The CDR3 nucleotides read TGTGCCAGCTCACCAAGGATGATAAGCGGGGGCTCCTACAATGAGCAGTTCTTC. This codes for CASSPRMISGGSYNEQFF.

The chain is built from TRBV27 and TRBJ2-7; 13 bases are shared with TRBD2. Germline CDR1 is MNHEY and CDR2 is SMNVEV (reference sequence). V shed 2 bases and J 8 bases; nucleotides not matched to a gene: 3. This CDR3 has 14 amino acids. CDR3 protein: CASSLRTSGSQQYF. Here the CDR3 DNA reads TGTGCCAGCAGTTTACGGACTAGCGGGAGTCAGCAGTACTTC.

This sequence joins TRBV7-9 and TRBJ1-4; 7 positions match TRBD1. V lost 1 base and J lost 2; bases outside the gene matches: 7. Germline V gene data show CDR1 as SEHNR and CDR2 as FQNEAQ (reference sequence). The CDR3 extends over 17 amino acids. The CDR3 DNA follows: TGTGCCAGCAGCTTAGGGTCAGGGGGAACGACTAATGAAAAACTGTTTTTT. Translation gives CASSLGSGGTTNEKLFF.

The chain joins TRBV7-9 to TRBJ2-7; no definite D call. This CDR3 has 13 residues. V gave up 4 bases and J gave up 3 bases, with 10 bases separating them. The germline V gene has CDR1 SEHNR and CDR2 FQNEAQ (reference sequence). The CDR3 here is CASSSWTLYEQYF. CDR3 coding DNA: TGTGCCAGCAGCTCCTGGACCCTCTACGAGCAGTACTTC.

A single count supports this clone. This chain links TRBV5-1 with TRBJ2-2, with TRBD2 as a possible D gene (6 bases). Deletions cut 4 bases from V and 1 base from J, with 8 bases between. The CDR3 length is 14 residues. The germline V gene encodes CDR1 SGHRS and CDR2 YFSETQ. CDR3 protein: CASSMRENTGELFF. CDR3 coding DNA: TGCGCCAGCAGCATGCGGGAGAACACCGGGGAGCTGTTTTTT.

J is TRBJ1-6 and V is TRBV7-6, with a weak D call TRBD1 (6 bases). The CDR3 sequence is 15 residues long. Germline V gene data show CDR1 as SGHVS and CDR2 as FNYEAQ. V lost 5 bases and J lost 4, with 12 bases in between. The CDR3 DNA follows: TGTGCCAGCAGCATTTACAGGGATTATAATTCACCCCTCCACTTT. Protein product: CASSIYRDYNSPLHF.

This chain links TRBV28 with TRBJ2-1; weak D call: TRBD2 (7 bases). Germline lookup yields CDR1 MDHEN and CDR2 SYDVKM. The CDR3 is 14 residues long. V dropped 11 bases and J dropped 3 bases, with 17 bases sitting between them. The CDR3: CAHWGASGYNEQFF. As DNA, the CDR3 is TGTGCCCACTGGGGGGCTAGCGGCTACAATGAGCAGTTCTTC.

This clone was recorded only once. The CDR3 DNA reads TGTGCCACCAGTGAGGCGACAGGGCAAATCCAAGAGACCCAGTACTTC. The encoded protein is CATSEATGQIQETQYF. The chain links TRBV24-1 to TRBJ2-5; 7 bases are shared with TRBD1. V lost 4 bases to trimming and J lost 1 base; unmatched junction nucleotides: 8. The CDR3 has 16 residues. The germline V gene encodes CDR1 KGHDR and CDR2 SFDVKD.

The gene calls are TRBV18 and TRBJ2-3; no definite D call. This CDR3 comprises 14 residues. The germline V gene encodes CDR1 KGHSH and CDR2 LQKENI. The ends were cut back, 6 bases at V and 6 bases at J, with 16 bases in the middle. CDR3 amino acids: CASSPSWPVDTQYF. The CDR3 bases are TGTGCCAGCTCGCCTTCGTGGCCTGTGGATACGCAGTATTTT. Drawing the rest from reference TRBV18 and TRBJ2-3, the complete variable domain is NAGVMQNPRHLVRRRGQEARLRCSPMKGHSHVYWYRQLPEEGLKFMVYLQKENIIDESGMPKERFSAEFPKEGPSILRIQQVVRGDSAAYFCASSPSWPVDTQYFGPGTRLTVL.

In its sample, this clone was seen once. This chain joins TRBV30 and TRBJ2-7; D ambiguous. Germline V gene data show CDR1 as GTSNPN and CDR2 as SVGIG (reference sequence). V was trimmed by 3 bases and J by 0 bases, leaving 12 bases between them. The CDR3 contains 14 residues. The CDR3 coding sequence is TGTGCCTGGAGGGGCATGGTGAGCTCCTACGAGCAGTACTTC. This gives the protein CAWRGMVSSYEQYF.

The rearrangement joins TRBV10-3 to TRBJ2-3; 11 bases line up with TRBD2. The CDR3 length is 17 residues. V lost 4 bases, J lost 5 bases, and 11 bases stayed unmatched. Germline CDR1 and CDR2: ENHRY and SYGVKD. The CDR3 is CAISGGTSGKGVDTQYF. As DNA, the CDR3 is TGTGCCATCAGTGGCGGGACTAGCGGAAAGGGCGTAGATACGCAGTATTTT.

The V and J genes are TRBV19 and TRBJ1-6; TRBD1 agrees at 9 bases. Per germline, CDR1 LNHDA and CDR2 SQIVND (reference sequence). The trim removed 6 bases at V and 9 bases at J, leaving 12 bases unmatched. The CDR3 runs to 16 residues. DNA of the CDR3: TGTGCCAGTAGACTGAACGGGGACAGGGACGGTTCACCCCTCCACTTT. It yields the protein CASRLNGDRDGSPLHF.

V is TRBV27 and J is TRBJ1-2; 9 bases fit TRBD1. CDR1 is MNHEY, CDR2 SMNVEV, per germline (reference sequence). With V trimmed by 2 bases and J by 6 bases, 4 bases remained unmatched. The CDR3 is 14 amino acids. In DNA, the CDR3 is TGTGCCAGCAGTTTAAACAGGGGGCTGGATGGCTACACCTTC. The encoded protein is CASSLNRGLDGYTF.

This chain uses TRBV7-3 with TRBJ1-1; no clear D gene. Germline V gene lookup returns CDR1 SGHTA and CDR2 FQGTGA. The ends were cut back, 4 bases at V and 3 bases at J, with 9 bases in the middle. The CDR3 is 13 amino acids. This chain's CDR3 is CASSSHLDTEAFF. CDR3 nucleotide sequence: TGTGCCAGCAGCTCCCACTTAGACACTGAAGCTTTCTTT.

This clone was found once. The rearrangement uses TRBV6-1 and TRBJ1-5; no firm D call. CDR1 is MNHNS, CDR2 SASEGT, per germline. The CDR3 has 15 amino acids. V shed 2 bases and J shed 1 base, with 9 bases lying between them. The CDR3 reads CASSELGGSNQPQHF. In DNA form, the CDR3 reads TGTGCCAGCAGTGAATTAGGAGGGAGCAATCAGCCCCAGCATTTT.

The CDR3 is CASSLRGKQYF. The CDR3 DNA reads TGTGCCAGCAGCTTAAGAGGGAAGCAGTACTTC. This sequence joins TRBV11-3 and TRBJ2-7; D is perhaps TRBD2 (5 bases). Looked up from germline, CDR1 is SGHNT and CDR2 is YENEEA. The CDR3 loop spans 11 amino acids. Trimming stripped 2 bases from V and 8 bases from J, with 7 bases between.

In nucleotides, the CDR3 is TGTGCCAGCACTGCGGGACAGTTCACAGATACGCAGTATTTT. Amino acid sequence: CASTAGQFTDTQYF. The chain combines TRBV2 with TRBJ2-3; TRBD1 might be the D (7 bases). The CDR3 totals 14 residues. Trimming took 7 bases from V and 2 from J, leaving 13 bases between them. Germline V CDR1 and CDR2: SNHLY, FYNNEI.

This chain joins TRBV6-2 or TRBV6-3 and TRBJ2-7; D gene uncertain. The CDR3 length is 13 residues. Germline assignment: CDR1 MNHEY and CDR2 SVGEGT. V was cut by 6 bases and J by 2 bases, with 11 bases left in between. CDR3 DNA: TGTGCCAGCAGCCCCTTTAGGGCCTACGAGCAGTACTTC. Residues: CASSPFRAYEQYF.